Below are 29 T cell receptor beta chains sequenced from a single sample in a study of blood T cell repertoires in COVID-19. Clones were sequenced by immunoSEQ multiplex PCR, and TCRdb holds only the in-frame ones, with some missing. This table has some 73,000 clones, approximately 90% appearing once. The sample was peripheral blood. These TCRs come from a human donor in a cohort sampled during active COVID-19.

The chain has TRBV12-3 or TRBV12-4 and TRBJ1-1; TRBD1 aligns across 9 bases. The CDR3 sequence is 13 residues long. V shed 2 bases, J shed 11 bases, and the junction held 6 bases outside the gene matches. In DNA, the CDR3 is TGTGCCAGCAGTTTACAAGGGACAGGGATGGCTTTCTTT. Translated: CASSLQGTGMAFF.

The rearrangement joins TRBV5-6 to TRBJ1-2; perhaps TRBD1 as D (5 bases). V lost 4 bases to trimming and J lost 0 bases, with 13 bases between them. The length of the CDR3 is 15 residues. Germline V gene sequence: CDR1 SGHDT, CDR2 YYEEEE. In DNA, the CDR3 is TGTGCCAGCAGCACGGGGGGAGGGTCTAACTATGGCTACACCTTC. The encoded protein is CASSTGGGSNYGYTF.

V and J are TRBV3-1 (or the pseudogene TRBV3-2) and TRBJ1-4; D possibly corresponds to TRBD1 (5 bases). The CDR3 length is 16 residues. Germline V gene lookup returns CDR1 LGHDT and CDR2 YNNKEL (reference sequence). With 2 bases removed from V and 1 base from J, the gap between germline ends came to 11 bases. The CDR3 sequence is CASSQSPGLTNEKLFF. In DNA, the CDR3 is TGTGCCAGCAGCCAATCCCCGGGACTAACTAATGAAAAACTGTTTTTT.

The rearrangement uses TRBV12-3 or TRBV12-4 and TRBJ1-5, with D uncertain. The V gene lost 4 bases and the J gene lost 6 bases, with 4 bases spanning the gap. The CDR3 extends over 11 amino acids. In DNA form, the CDR3 reads TGTGCCAGCAGTTCCGGTCAGCCCCAGCATTTT. Translated, it gives CASSSGQPQHF.

The chain joins TRBV6-1 to TRBJ1-5; 9 bases fit TRBD1. CDR3 size: 16 residues. V gave up 10 bases and J gave up 9 bases; unmatched junction bases: 19. Germline V gene sequence: CDR1 MNHNS, CDR2 SASEGT. CDR3 in DNA: TGTGCCACCTGTGACCGGGACAGGGCCCTTTGGGGGCCCCAGCATTTT. It is translated as CATCDRDRALWGPQHF.

In regard to this clone: Other DNA sequences in the sample encode the same CDR3. This rearrangement joins TRBV5-1 to TRBJ1-1; D perhaps matches TRBD1 (6 bases). Trimming took 0 bases from V and 0 from J, leaving 24 bases between them. The germline V gene encodes CDR1 SGHRS and CDR2 YFSETQ. The CDR3 totals 20 residues. CDR3 sequence reads: CASSLGGGGGARSLNTEAFF. CDR3 bases: TGCGCCAGCAGCTTGGGCGGGGGGGGCGGGGCCCGGTCGTTGAACACTGAAGCTTTCTTT.

There are a few counts of this clone. CDR3 bases: TGTGCCAGCAGCGGGGGCAGGGGAAACGAAAAACTGTTTTTT. This encodes CASSGGRGNEKLFF. The chain is built from TRBV9 and TRBJ1-4, with D maybe TRBD1 (6 bases). Germline CDR1 SGDLS, CDR2 YYNGEE. The length of the CDR3 is 14 residues. V lost 3 bases to trimming and J lost 8 bases, with 14 bases between them.

The rearrangement joins TRBV28 to TRBJ2-7; perhaps TRBD1 as D (6 bases). The CDR3 is made up of 15 amino acids. The germline V gene encodes CDR1 MDHEN and CDR2 SYDVKM. V gave up 6 bases and J gave up 6 bases, with 21 bases separating them. CDR3 nucleotides: TGTGCCAGCAGCCCTACAGGGTCGGTTGGGTTCGAGCAGTACTTC. Translated: CASSPTGSVGFEQYF.

The CDR3 DNA reads as TGCAGCGTTGCGTCTAGTAACGGTGAGACCCAGTACTTC. Its translation: CSVASSNGETQYF. This chain connects TRBV29-1 to TRBJ2-5; D unresolved. The V and J ends lost 4 bases and 5 bases respectively, with 14 bases between them. Germline CDR1 is SQVTM and CDR2 is ANQGSEA. CDR3 length equals 13 residues.

V and J are TRBV4-3 and TRBJ2-6; 11 bases are a match to TRBD1. From germline, CDR1 is LGHNA and CDR2 YSLEER. The CDR3 covers 20 residues. J lost 0 bases, V lost 4 bases, and 11 bases had no gene match. In nucleotides, the CDR3 is TGCGCCAGCAGCCTCGAAACTGGGACAGGGGGTTTCTCTGGGGCCAACGTCCTGACTTTC. Encoded protein: CASSLETGTGGFSGANVLTF.

This clone turned up a few times. V gene TRBV7-8 combines with J gene TRBJ2-7; D possibly corresponds to TRBD2 (6 bases). The germline V gene encodes CDR1 SGHVS and CDR2 FQNEAQ. The CDR3 sequence is 15 residues long. The ends were cut back, 5 bases at V and 0 bases at J, with 14 bases in the middle. DNA for the CDR3: TGTGCCAGCAGCCGGGCTGACGGGAGCTCCTACGAGCAGTACTTC. This sequence encodes CASSRADGSSYEQYF.

The chain links TRBV6-5 to TRBJ1-2; no reliable D call. The CDR3 length is 16 residues. Trimming cost V 0 bases and J 4 bases, with 15 bases left between them. The germline CDR1 and CDR2 sequences are MNHEY and SVGAGI. In DNA, the CDR3 is TGTGCCAGCAGTTACTCGACGGGAGGCTCCTTCTATGGCTACACCTTC. Protein product: CASSYSTGGSFYGYTF.

This clone was observed a handful of times. This chain connects TRBV30 to TRBJ2-5; 8 positions match TRBD2. Per germline, CDR1 GTSNPN and CDR2 SVGIG (reference sequence). The CDR3 totals 15 residues. V was clipped by 5 bases and J by 3 bases; unmatched bases: 11. The chain's CDR3 is CAWDFRGGPEETQYF. The CDR3 DNA reads TGTGCCTGGGATTTTCGGGGGGGGCCAGAAGAGACCCAGTACTTC.

The CDR3 coding sequence is TGTGCCAGCAGCCAAGAGAGGGGCAATCAGCCCCAGCATTTT. Its protein product is CASSQERGNQPQHF. The gene calls are TRBV3-1 (or the pseudogene TRBV3-2) and TRBJ1-5; no definite D call. The CDR3 covers 14 residues. The V and J ends lost 0 bases and 2 bases respectively, with 5 bases between them. The germline V gene encodes CDR1 LGHDT and CDR2 YNNKEL (reference sequence).

The V gene is TRBV9, the J gene TRBJ2-2; 8 nucleotides agree with TRBD2. The CDR3 contains 15 residues. CDR1 is SGDLS and CDR2 is YYNGEE in the germline V gene. The V and J ends lost 2 bases and 5 bases, in that order; junction bases with no gene match: 5. The CDR3 reads CASSVPTGGTGELFF. In nucleotides, the CDR3 is TGTGCCAGCAGCGTCCCAACGGGAGGGACCGGGGAGCTGTTTTTT.

The chain links TRBV6-6 to TRBJ2-1, with 12 bases fitting TRBD2. Per germline, CDR1 MNHNY and CDR2 SVGAGI (reference sequence). This CDR3 comprises 15 residues. J lost 10 bases, V lost 4 bases, and 8 bases had no gene match. The CDR3 protein is CASSLTSGGRGEQFF. CDR3 in DNA: TGTGCCAGCAGTTTGACTAGCGGGGGCCGGGGCGAGCAGTTCTTC.

The genes are TRBV6-4 and TRBJ2-5, with 9 bases matching TRBD2. Germline CDR1 reads MRHNA; CDR2 reads SNTAGT. The V and J ends lost 4 bases and 2 bases, in that order; junction bases with no gene match: 5. This CDR3 contains 15 residues. CDR3 in amino acids: CASSVKRGAQETQYF. DNA of the CDR3: TGTGCCAGCAGTGTCAAGCGGGGGGCGCAAGAGACCCAGTACTTC.

This clone was recorded a few times. This chain links TRBV6-6 with TRBJ2-5, with 7 positions matching TRBD2. CDR1 is MNHNY, CDR2 SVGAGI, per germline (reference sequence). The CDR3 spans 16 residues. The J segment lost 4 bases and the V segment lost 6 bases, leaving 14 bases of the junction unmatched. In nucleotides, the CDR3 is TGTGCCAGCAGAAATACCCGTGGAGCGGGGACAGAGACCCAGTACTTC. Protein sequence: CASRNTRGAGTETQYF.

CDR3: CASSPGGQGVGQPQHF. CDR3 coding DNA: TGTGCCAGCAGCCCCGGAGGACAGGGCGTTGGTCAGCCCCAGCATTTT. The V and J genes are TRBV7-8 and TRBJ1-5; 8 bases align to TRBD1. Germline values: CDR1 SGHVS, CDR2 FQNEAQ. The CDR3 covers 16 residues. Trimming took 5 bases from V and 6 from J; bases not matched to a gene: 12.

The chain has TRBV19 and TRBJ1-1, with a weak D call TRBD1 (6 bases). This CDR3 comprises 14 residues. Germline V gene data show CDR1 as LNHDA and CDR2 as SQIVND (reference sequence). Trimming took 7 bases from V and 11 from J, leaving 23 bases between them. The CDR3 loop reads CASKTTGILTTAFF. In DNA form, the CDR3 reads TGTGCCAGTAAAACAACAGGGATTTTGACAACGGCTTTCTTT.

The chain links TRBV5-1 to TRBJ2-7; D remains ambiguous. From germline, CDR1 is SGHRS and CDR2 YFSETQ. This CDR3 spans 15 amino acids. V dropped 4 bases and J dropped 2 bases, with 16 bases sitting between them. CDR3 DNA sequence: TGCGCCAGCAGCCCTGGGCCCGAAAGCACCTACGAGCAGTACTTC. Translated: CASSPGPESTYEQYF.

V is TRBV27 and J is TRBJ1-3; D gene uncertain. CDR3 length: 11 residues. V was clipped by 8 bases and J by 0 bases, with 2 bases between them. Looked up from germline, CDR1 is MNHEY and CDR2 is SMNVEV (reference sequence). The CDR3 sequence: CASRSGNTIYF. Written as DNA, the CDR3 is TGTGCCAGCCGCTCTGGAAACACCATATATTTT.

The sample holds one count of this clone. The rearrangement joins TRBV6-5 to TRBJ1-1; D is ambiguous. The germline V gene encodes CDR1 MNHEY and CDR2 SVGAGI. Trimming cost V 2 bases and J 4 bases, with 11 bases left between them. The CDR3 is 14 amino acids. As DNA, the CDR3 is TGTGCCAGCAGTTACCAGGTCCGGGGCACTGAAGCTTTCTTT. It is translated as CASSYQVRGTEAFF.

To note about this clone: One end of the junction fails to match germline, which may point to a read error. The rearrangement joins TRBV9 to TRBJ2-1; 10 nucleotides agree with TRBD2. Germline CDR1 reads SGDLS; CDR2 reads YYNGEE. This CDR3 region has 17 residues. DNA for the CDR3: TGTGCCAGCAGCGTAGTAGCGGGGGGCCCCTCCCACAATGAGCAGTTCTTC. This sequence encodes CASSVVAGGPSHNEQFF.

Only one count was recorded for this clone. The rearrangement links TRBV13 to TRBJ1-2; tentative D call: TRBD1 (6 bases). This CDR3 contains 16 residues. Germline assignment: CDR1 PRHDT and CDR2 FYEKMQ (reference sequence). V was cut by 3 bases and J by 1 base, with 15 bases left in between. CDR3 nucleotides: TGTGCCAGCAGCTTGAGGAGGACAGTAAATAACTATGGCTACACCTTC. Its protein is CASSLRRTVNNYGYTF.

In nucleotides, the CDR3 is TGTGCCAGCAGCCCAGGACAGGGTCATCAGGAGACCCAGTACTTC. As protein: CASSPGQGHQETQYF. This chain links TRBV6-6 with TRBJ2-5; 8 bases fit TRBD1. V shed 6 bases, J shed 5 bases, and the junction held 11 bases outside the gene matches. The CDR3 extends over 15 amino acids. Germline loops: CDR1 MNHNY, CDR2 SVGAGI (reference sequence).

The CDR3 spells CASRRGGGNEQFF. The CDR3 bases are TGTGCCAGCAGACGAGGGGGGGGCAATGAGCAGTTCTTC. The chain combines TRBV11-1 with TRBJ2-1, with a tentative D call TRBD2 (7 bases). The CDR3 runs to 13 residues. Germline V gene lookup returns CDR1 SGHAT and CDR2 FQDESV (reference sequence). The V end lost 6 bases, the J end lost 6 bases, and 12 bases lay between the germline ends.

This chain joins TRBV7-2 and TRBJ1-2, with 7 bases identical to TRBD1. Germline V gives CDR1 SGHTA, CDR2 FQGNSA. The V and J ends lost 1 base and 6 bases, in that order; junction bases with no gene match: 8. The length of the CDR3 is 15 residues. CDR3 amino acids: CASSLVPPGQNGYTF. The CDR3 bases are TGTGCCAGCAGCTTAGTTCCGCCGGGACAGAATGGCTACACCTTC.

This chain joins TRBV5-1 and TRBJ2-7; TRBD1 matches 7 bases. Germline V gene lookup returns CDR1 SGHRS and CDR2 YFSETQ. This CDR3 spans 13 amino acids. J gave up 3 bases and V 6 bases, and 6 bases lay outside the gene matches. The CDR3 sequence: CASTGTANYEQYF. The CDR3 nucleotides read TGCGCCAGCACCGGGACAGCTAACTACGAGCAGTACTTC. The full variable domain, rest sourced from reference TRBV5-1 and TRBJ2-7, is KAGVTQTPRYLIKTRGQQVTLSCSPISGHRSVSWYQQTPGQGLQFLFEYFSETQRNKGNFPGRFSGRQFSNSRSEMNVSTLELGDSALYLCASTGTANYEQYFGPGTRLTVT.